This is a list of T cell receptor beta chains from one sample in a study of cytomegalovirus exposure and HLA in healthy donors. Sequenced by immunoSEQ multiplex PCR; TCRdb stores in-frame clones only, minus some. The sample lists 90,000 to 95,000 clones; 65% to 85% were seen once. The material sequenced was PBMCs. These receptors all come from a girl aged 2 to 10 in good health and CMV-seropositive. The CDR3 runs from the conserved cysteine through the conserved F or W. The D gene is left open where the match is weak. Not all rows give a size; the values are once, few, many and, for expanded clones, a class.

J | D | V | size | CDR3 | DNA
TRBJ1-5 | TRBD1 | TRBV4-2 | - | CASSQDGGQGAMGNQPQHF | TGTGCCAGCAGCCAAGATGGGGGACAGGGGGCGATGGGCAATCAGCCCCAGCATTTT
TRBJ1-1 | TRBD1 | TRBV7-9 | few | CASSSPGQGNTEAFF | TGTGCCAGCAGCTCTCCTGGACAGGGAAACACTGAAGCTTTCTTT
TRBJ1-1 | - | TRBV12-5 | - | CASGPTLLGTEAFF | TGTGCTAGTGGTCCTACCCTTCTTGGCACTGAAGCTTTCTTT
TRBJ1-1 | - | TRBV28 | - | CASTFAGLSTEAFF | TGTGCCAGCACCTTCGCAGGACTTTCCACTGAAGCTTTCTTT
TRBJ1-3 | TRBD1 | TRBV19 | - | CATGRTGWSGNTIYF | TGTGCCACCGGGAGGACAGGGTGGTCTGGAAACACCATATATTTT
TRBJ2-3 | - | TRBV27 | - | CASSPQWPPDTQYF | TGTGCCAGCAGTCCCCAGTGGCCCCCAGATACGCAGTATTTT
TRBJ1-2 | - | TRBV25-1 | - | CASSAGQFYGYTF | TGTGCCAGCAGTGCTGGACAGTTCTATGGCTACACCTTC
TRBJ1-5 | - | TRBV10-3 | - | CAISVAGGGQPQHF | TGTGCCATCAGTGTGGCAGGCGGAGGCCAGCCCCAGCATTTT
TRBJ1-1 | TRBD1 | TRBV15 | - | CATSRDLLGTESTEAFF | TGTGCCACCAGCAGAGATCTTTTGGGGACAGAGTCCACTGAAGCTTTCTTT
TRBJ2-7 | TRBD2 | TRBV27 | once | CASSKWGTGDYYEQYF | TGTGCCAGCTCAAAATGGGGCACGGGGGACTACTACGAGCAGTACTTC
TRBJ2-1 | TRBD2 | TRBV18 | - | CASSPQPSGYNEQFF | TGTGCCAGCTCACCACAGCCTAGCGGATACAATGAGCAGTTCTTC
TRBJ1-5 | - | TRBV2 | - | CAHGYSNQPQHF | TGTGCTCACGGTTATAGCAATCAGCCCCAGCATTTT
TRBJ2-7 | TRBD2 | TRBV19 | - | CASSMSLAGASSYEQYF | TGTGCCAGTAGTATGAGTCTAGCGGGTGCGAGCTCCTACGAGCAGTACTTC